This T cell receptor beta chain originates from a study of cytomegalovirus exposure and HLA in healthy donors. On the study more broadly: An early data release held about 85 million unique TCRs from HLA-typed donors.

Germline V CDR1 and CDR2: LGHNA, YSLEER. After removal of 4 bases from V and 4 bases from J, the junction contained 5 bases not matched to a gene. The CDR3 spans 15 residues. A word on this clone: The antigen is not known.

Broader study findings: The majority of TCR sequences were rare, yet some public TCRs appeared in many donors. A later examination showed that TCR association rates differed by HLA locus, with DRB1 most and HLA-C fewest. In an earlier analysis, productive rearrangement rates for most beta V segments clustered near 87% or 30%.

PCR employed 60 Vbeta and 13 Jbeta primers. The repertoire was sequenced with immunoSEQ multiplex PCR; TCRdb's copy has only in-frame clones and lacks some. The sample consists of over 75,000 clones, roughly 67% of them appearing once. Source material: PBMCs. This sequence was found in a human donor in good health. The chain is built from TRBV4-3 and TRBJ1-4, with 8 bases identical to TRBD1. CDR3 bases: TGCGCCAGCAGCCGCGGGACAGGTATTAATGAAAAACTGTTTTTT. Translating it yields CASSRGTGINEKLFF.